This TCR beta chain was recorded in a study of control samples from healthy donors and cancer patients. The CDR3 totals 15 residues. Trimming stripped 6 bases from V and 4 bases from J, with 18 bases between. From germline, CDR1 is MNHEY and CDR2 SVGAGI. Libraries were prepared by immunoSEQ multiplex PCR; TCRdb keeps only in-frame clonotypes and omits some of them. This sample has under 450,000 clones, with about 93% found just once. The chain employs TRBV6-5 and TRBJ2-5; perhaps D is TRBD1 or TRBD2 (6 bases each). Sequencing was done on a sample of PBMCs. The TCR comes from a man in his forties with head and neck cancer. The CDR3 loop is CASSPFGGFGETQYF. The DNA of the CDR3 is TGTGCCAGCAGCCCATTCGGGGGCTTTGGAGAGACCCAGTACTTC.